These T cell receptor beta chains were read from a single sample in a study of beta chain features in type 1 diabetes. The protocol was immunoSEQ multiplex PCR, while the TCRdb copy is restricted to in-frame clones and leaves out a portion. Seen here are almost 350,000 clones, 7.5% to 9% observed once, and the top ten hold less than 0.45%. The sample taken for sequencing was central memory CD4+ T cells from blood. The source is a woman aged 18-29 years in good health. Both conserved end residues are part of each CDR3. The D gene is left open where the match is weak. Some rows mark clone size as missing; the rest say once, few, many or name a class of expanded clone.

CDR3 length,J gene,clone size,D gene,V gene,CDR3 DNA,CDR3 protein
13,TRBJ1-2,few,TRBD1,TRBV2,TGTGCCAGCAGGCAGGGACAGACCTATGGCTACACCTTC,CASRQGQTYGYTF
14,TRBJ2-3,few,TRBD2,TRBV28,TGTGCCAGCAGTTTACCGGGAGGGTCAGATACGCAGTATTTT,CASSLPGGSDTQYF
14,TRBJ2-1,many,.,TRBV18,TGTGCCAGCTCACCCCAGGGGAGGGGAAATGAGCAGTTCTTC,CASSPQGRGNEQFF
17,TRBJ2-6,many,.,TRBV5-1,TGCGCCAGCAGCTTGGCCAGCCTCACGGGGGGGGCCAACGTCCTGACTTTC,CASSLASLTGGANVLTF
17,TRBJ2-1,few,TRBD2,TRBV28,TGTGCCAGCAGCCGGAGGACTAGCGGGATCTCCTACAATGAGCAGTTCTTC,CASSRRTSGISYNEQFF
13,TRBJ2-7,many,.,TRBV7-2,TGTGCCAGCAGCTTCACTATATCCTACGAGCAGTACTTC,CASSFTISYEQYF
14,TRBJ2-7,.,TRBD1,TRBV5-6,TGTGCCAGCAGCGAGGACAGGGGCTCCTACGAGCAGTACTTC,CASSEDRGSYEQYF
13,TRBJ1-1,few,.,TRBV7-3,TGTGCCAGCAGCCCGAGGGGGATGACTGAAGCTTTCTTT,CASSPRGMTEAFF
15,TRBJ1-2,few,.,TRBV4-3,TGCGCCAGCAGCCAAGAGCCACAGGGCTCCTATGGCTACACCTTC,CASSQEPQGSYGYTF
15,TRBJ1-5,few,.,TRBV19,TGTGCCAGTAGGGGAGTACAGGGAGGTGATCAGCCCCAGCATTTT,CASRGVQGGDQPQHF
14,TRBJ1-2,.,.,TRBV7-8,TGTGCCAGCAGCCCAGTCGCAGGGAGCTATGGCTACACCTTC,CASSPVAGSYGYTF
13,TRBJ1-2,few,.,TRBV28,TGTGCCACCTTGGCGACCTGGCTAGGGGGCTACACCTTC,CATLATWLGGYTF
15,TRBJ1-5,few,.,TRBV7-2,TGTGCCAGCAGCTTAGATTACGCGAGACAAGGATCCCAGCATTTT,CASSLDYARQGSQHF
13,TRBJ2-2,.,.,TRBV18,TGTGCCACCCGGACTATGTACACCGGGGAGCTGTTTTTT,CATRTMYTGELFF
14,TRBJ1-1,few,.,TRBV23-1,TGCGCCAGCAGTCTAGGACTTATGAACACTGAAGCTTTCTTT,CASSLGLMNTEAFF
13,TRBJ1-2,few,.,TRBV6-1,TGTGCCAGCAGTGAGGCGGATTACTATGGCTACACCTTC,CASSEADYYGYTF
15,TRBJ1-4,few,.,TRBV7-9,TGTGCCAGCAGCTCACGGGGGCTGTTGGATGAAAAACTGTTTTTT,CASSSRGLLDEKLFF
14,TRBJ2-1,few,TRBD2,TRBV6-1,TGTGCCAGCAGTAGATACCTAGCGGCTAATGAGCAGTTCTTC,CASSRYLAANEQFF